Following are 20 T cell receptor beta chains from one sample sequenced in a study of OX40 agonist ivuxolimab in advanced cancers. Only in-frame clones appear in the TCRdb table, and some are missing; sequencing was by immunoSEQ multiplex PCR. The sample shows 37,000 or so clones, more than 85% of them seen only once. Sequencing was performed on CD4+ or CD8+ T cells sorted from blood, taken in a trial of the OX40 agonist ivuxolimab. Receptor source: an adult with an advanced solid tumor such as melanoma, head and neck, liver or kidney cancer.

Written as DNA, the CDR3 is TGTGCCAGCAGCTCTATGAAAATGGGACGATATGAAGCTTTCTTT. It codes for CASSSMKMGRYEAFF. The chain uses TRBV7-2 and TRBJ1-1; D may be TRBD1 (5 bases). Germline assignment: CDR1 SGHTA and CDR2 FQGNSA. This CDR3 spans 15 amino acids. Trimming removed 4 bases from V and 7 bases from J, with 19 bases in between.

This clone was recorded once. The chain employs TRBV9 and TRBJ2-5; the D gene is possibly TRBD1 (7 bases). The CDR3 consists of 15 residues. Germline assignment: CDR1 SGDLS and CDR2 YYNGEE. The ends were cut back, 3 bases at V and 5 bases at J, with 17 bases in the middle. The CDR3 nucleotides read TGTGCCAGCAGCGGGGGCGGAGGGGGCGGGGAGACCCAGTACTTC. Its translation is CASSGGGGGGETQYF.

The chain combines TRBV6-1 with TRBJ2-1, with 9 bases fitting TRBD2. This CDR3 has 19 amino acids. J lost 3 bases, V lost 3 bases, and 15 bases had no gene match. The germline gives CDR1 MNHNS, CDR2 SASEGT. CDR3 nucleotide sequence: TGTGCCAGCAGTGAGGTGGGGAGGGCGGTAGCGGGGGTCTACAATGAGCAGTTCTTC. Its protein is CASSEVGRAVAGVYNEQFF.

A single count supports this clone. As DNA, the CDR3 is TGTGCCAGCAGCCCCCCGGGGCAGGGGAACACTGAAGCTTTCTTT. Amino acid sequence: CASSPPGQGNTEAFF. The chain joins TRBV6-5 to TRBJ1-1; perhaps TRBD1 as D (5 bases). The CDR3 covers 15 residues. Germline V gene sequence: CDR1 MNHEY, CDR2 SVGAGI. The ends were cut back, 6 bases at V and 1 base at J, with 15 bases in the middle.

This sequence joins TRBV7-2 and TRBJ2-3; 7 bases are a match to TRBD2. The V segment lost 3 bases and the J segment 4 bases; nucleotides outside the gene matches: 16. This CDR3 spans 18 amino acids. Germline assignment: CDR1 SGHTA and CDR2 FQGNSA. In nucleotides, the CDR3 is TGTGCCAGCAGCTTGGGGGTGGGAGCGGGGTTTTCCGCAGATACGCAGTATTTT. Translated, it gives CASSLGVGAGFSADTQYF.

The V and J genes are TRBV6-1 and TRBJ1-1, with D tentatively TRBD1 (6 bases). Germline lookup yields CDR1 MNHNS and CDR2 SASEGT. V was trimmed by 6 bases and J by 5 bases, leaving 16 bases between them. This CDR3 region has 14 residues. CDR3 in amino acids: CASSIGGLGTEAFF. CDR3 sequence (DNA): TGTGCCAGCAGCATAGGGGGGCTTGGGACTGAAGCTTTCTTT.

The CDR3 DNA is TGTGCCAGCAGTTACGAGGGACAGGCTAATCAGCCCCAGCATTTT. Translated, it gives CASSYEGQANQPQHF. The chain recombines TRBV6-5 with TRBJ1-5, with 8 nucleotides matching TRBD1. Germline-derived CDR1 and CDR2 are MNHEY and SVGAGI. Trimming cost V 2 bases and J 4 bases; bases outside gene matches: 4. CDR3 length: 15 residues.

This clone appeared once. This CDR3 reads CASSATGANTGELFF. DNA of the CDR3: TGTGCCAGCAGCGCGACAGGTGCGAACACCGGGGAGCTGTTTTTT. The J gene is TRBJ2-2, the V gene TRBV9; maybe TRBD1 (6 bases). Germline loops: CDR1 SGDLS, CDR2 YYNGEE. The ends were cut back, 3 bases at V and 0 bases at J, with 9 bases in the middle. The CDR3 sequence is 15 residues long.

J is TRBJ1-1 and V is TRBV9; D perhaps matches TRBD1 (6 bases). Per germline, CDR1 SGDLS and CDR2 YYNGEE. V was shortened by 0 bases and J by 10 bases, with 16 bases between the two germline ends. CDR3 length: 14 amino acids. The CDR3 loop is CASSVAAGEAVAFF. CDR3 in DNA: TGTGCCAGCAGCGTAGCGGCAGGGGAGGCTGTAGCTTTCTTT.

This clone has a handful of counts. V usage is TRBV5-8 and J usage is TRBJ2-7; TRBD2 matches at 8 bases. J gave up 6 bases and V 5 bases, and 13 bases lay outside the gene matches. Germline V lookup: CDR1 SGHTS, CDR2 YDEGEE. The CDR3 runs to 15 residues. The CDR3 here is CASSWGAGRGSEQYF. CDR3 DNA sequence: TGTGCCAGCAGTTGGGGCGCCGGGAGGGGCTCCGAGCAGTACTTC.

The chain uses TRBV21-1 and TRBJ2-7. TRBV21-1 is labeled a pseudogene. The CDR3 is made up of 15 amino acids. The CDR3 here is CASSKGGRGTYEQYF. Written as DNA, the CDR3 is TGTGCCAGCAGCAAAGGGGGGCGGGGAACCTACGAGCAGTACTTC.

V usage is TRBV21-1 and J usage is TRBJ1-1; the D call of TRBD1 is as the table states it, not checked on the DNA. TRBV21-1 constitutes a pseudogene. This CDR3 region has 17 residues. The CDR3 nucleotides are TGTGCCAGCCTGAAGAGGTGTACAGGGTTCATGAACACTGAAGCTTTCTTT. As protein: CASLKRCTGFMNTEAFF.

The CDR3 is CASKKSSYNEQFF. Here the CDR3 DNA reads TGTGCCAGCAAAAAGAGCTCCTACAATGAGCAGTTCTTC. The genes are TRBV2 and TRBJ2-1; no reliable D call. Germline loops: CDR1 SNHLY, CDR2 FYNNEI. The CDR3 runs to 13 residues. Trimming stripped 7 bases from V and 0 bases from J, with 7 bases between. The complete variable domain, with remaining parts taken from reference TRBV2 and TRBJ2-1, reads EPEVTQTPSHQVTQMGQEVILRCVPISNHLYFYWYRQILGQKVEFLVSFYNNEISEKSEIFDDQFSVERPDGSNFTLKIRSTKLEDSAMYFCASKKSSYNEQFFGPGTRLTVL.

This clone was recorded once. The chain combines TRBV23-1 with TRBJ1-2, with a tentative D call TRBD1 (6 bases). TRBV23-1 is an ORF, and what it does is uncertain. This CDR3 contains 17 residues. Trimming took 7 bases from V and 0 from J, leaving 21 bases between them. CDR3 protein: CASTKGKGAGANYGYTF. CDR3 nucleotide sequence: TGCGCCAGCACCAAGGGGAAAGGGGCAGGGGCTAACTATGGCTACACCTTC.

The rearrangement joins TRBV5-1 to TRBJ2-3; 11 nucleotides align to TRBD2. Germline V CDR1 and CDR2: SGHRS, YFSETQ. V was clipped by 0 bases and J by 6 bases; unmatched bases: 6. This CDR3 comprises 16 residues. The CDR3 sequence is CASSLGLAGGRDTQYF. In DNA form, the CDR3 reads TGCGCCAGCAGCTTGGGCCTAGCGGGGGGCCGGGATACGCAGTATTTT. Full variable domain (missing parts from reference TRBV5-1 and TRBJ2-3): KAGVTQTPRYLIKTRGQQVTLSCSPISGHRSVSWYQQTPGQGLQFLFEYFSETQRNKGNFPGRFSGRQFSNSRSEMNVSTLELGDSALYLCASSLGLAGGRDTQYFGPGTRLTVL.

This chain links TRBV15 with TRBJ2-3; either TRBD1 or TRBD2 may fit D (5 bases each). Germline V gives CDR1 LNHNV, CDR2 YYDKDF (reference sequence). The CDR3 is 16 residues long. V was trimmed by 2 bases and J by 7 bases, leaving 19 bases between them. The CDR3 DNA is TGTGCCACCAGCAGAAACCTAGGGGACCGTCAAAATACGCAGTATTTT. It yields the protein CATSRNLGDRQNTQYF.

The chain has TRBV7-9 and TRBJ2-3, with 13 nucleotides matching TRBD2. After removal of 5 bases from V and 0 bases from J, the junction contained 5 bases not matched to a gene. In germline, CDR1 is SEHNR, CDR2 FQNEAQ (reference sequence). This CDR3 is built from 17 residues. CDR3: CASSPGLAGASTDTQYF. As DNA, the CDR3 is TGTGCCAGCAGCCCAGGACTAGCGGGGGCAAGCACAGATACGCAGTATTTT. The whole variable domain, remainder taken from reference TRBV7-9 and TRBJ2-3, is DTGVSQNPRHKITKRGQNVTFRCDPISEHNRLYWYRQTLGQGPEFLTYFQNEAQLEKSRLLSDRFSAERPKGSFSTLEIQRTEQGDSAMYLCASSPGLAGASTDTQYFGPGTRLTVL.

V and J are TRBV18 and TRBJ2-5; TRBD2 aligns across 9 bases. The CDR3 extends over 16 amino acids. The germline V gene encodes CDR1 KGHSH and CDR2 LQKENI. V lost 5 bases and J lost 5; bases outside the gene matches: 12. The CDR3 DNA is TGTGCCAGCTCAGAAGAGCGGGGGGCCGCCCTTGAGACCCAGTACTTC. This sequence encodes CASSEERGAALETQYF.

The chain has TRBV5-1 and TRBJ2-3; TRBD2 agrees at 12 bases. Germline V CDR1 and CDR2: SGHRS, YFSETQ. V gave up 4 bases and J gave up 8 bases; unmatched junction bases: 8. The CDR3 has 15 residues. The CDR3 DNA sequence: TGCGCCAGCAGCAATTCTAGCGGGGGGGCCAGTACGCAGTATTTT. Its translation is CASSNSSGGASTQYF.

This chain uses TRBV6-1 with TRBJ2-3; perhaps TRBD2 as D (6 bases). CDR1 is MNHNS and CDR2 is SASEGT in the germline V gene. Deletions cut 1 base from V and 5 bases from J, with 10 bases between. The CDR3 totals 14 residues. CDR3 region: CASSEGGGKDTQYF. As DNA, the CDR3 is TGTGCCAGCAGTGAAGGAGGAGGGAAAGATACGCAGTATTTT.